Detailed here is one T cell receptor (beta chain). The antigen remains unidentified. Germline V lookup: CDR1 SGHNT, CDR2 YYREEE (reference sequence). V was pared by 4 bases and J by 4 bases, with 5 bases of the junction left unmatched. The CDR3 is 14 amino acids. The data originate from a study of cytomegalovirus exposure and HLA in healthy donors. Primers for the PCR totalled 60 Vbeta and 13 Jbeta. Here immunoSEQ multiplex PCR was the method, and the copy in TCRdb shows in-frame clones only, minus some. The sample lists some 180,000 clones; about an eighth were seen once. Study-wide points: Based on reports, TCR beta sequences accurately predicted HLA-A and HLA-B alleles for most subjects. The dataset shows that most TCR sequences were rare, while some public TCRs occurred in many donors.

This sequence joins TRBV5-4 and TRBJ1-5, with TRBD1 identical over 7 bases. What was sequenced was PBMCs. This TCR derives from a man between 45 and 60 years old in good health and CMV-seropositive. The CDR3 nucleotides read TGTGCCAGCAGCCAGACAGGGACTAATCAGCCCCAGCATTTT. It codes for CASSQTGTNQPQHF.